This entry describes one T cell receptor (beta chain). Its antigen is unknown. PCR amplification relied on 60 Vbeta primers (plus 13 Jbeta primers). The protocol was immunoSEQ multiplex PCR, while the TCRdb copy is restricted to in-frame clones and leaves out a portion. The table shows 90,000 to 120,000 clones, with approximately 76% occurring only once. These data originate in a study of cytomegalovirus exposure and HLA in healthy donors. Whole-study results and caveats: The only immune exposure information that was available was CMV serostatus.

Germline values: CDR1 MGHDK, CDR2 SYGVNS. The CDR3 spans 14 residues. This clonotype originated in a man younger than 30 in good health and CMV-seronegative. Material for sequencing was PBMCs. The chain joins TRBV25-1 to TRBJ2-5, with a weak D call TRBD1 (6 bases). The end of the DNA is better explained by TRBJ2-7, so the J call may be wrong. CDR3 loop: CASSVPGQTHEQYF. CDR3 coding DNA: TGTGCCAGCAGTGTCCCGGGACAAACGCACGAGCAGTACTTC.